These 10 T cell receptor beta chains were sequenced from one sample in a study of CD8 T cells in Susac syndrome. cDNA came from roughly 0.47 to 1 ug RNA primed by random hexamers. TCRdb ran MiXCR on the immunoSEQ multiplex PCR reads and lists one entry per CDR3 protein. Of 200,000 or so distinct CDR3 sequences detected, roughly 96% appear once; the ten largest clones hold around 0.085%. Input material: CD4+ T cells from PBMCs. These receptors were collected from a human donor with multiple sclerosis.

The genes are TRBV11-2 and TRBJ2-1, with 7 bases that match TRBD2. Trimming at V came to 5 bases and at J to 0 bases, leaving 4 bases not matched to a gene. The CDR3 consists of 15 residues. CDR1 and CDR2 from the germline V gene are SGHAT and FQNNGV. CDR3 sequence: CASSEGLLSYNEQFF. The DNA for the CDR3 is TGTGCCAGCAGCGAGGGACTACTCTCCTACAATGAGCAGTTCTTC.

This chain joins TRBV12-3 or TRBV12-4 and TRBJ2-3, with D possibly TRBD2 on 5 matching bases. The V and J ends lost 4 bases and 4 bases respectively, with 15 bases between them. The length of the CDR3 is 15 residues. Here the CDR3 reads CASSSGLIGADTQYF. Here the CDR3 DNA reads TGTGCCAGCAGTTCTGGACTCATTGGCGCAGATACGCAGTATTTT.

The genes are TRBV30 and TRBJ1-6; unclear D gene. V was clipped by 1 base and J by 0 bases, with 7 bases between them. Germline V CDR1 and CDR2: GTSNPN, SVGIG (reference sequence). The CDR3 has 15 residues. The CDR3 loop reads CAWSAPSSYNSPLHF. The CDR3 DNA reads TGTGCCTGGAGTGCTCCAAGCTCCTATAATTCACCCCTCCACTTT. The full variable domain, with the rest looked up from reference TRBV30 and TRBJ1-6, is SQTIHQWPATLVQPVGSPLSLECTVEGTSNPNLYWYRQAAGRGLQLLFYSVGIGQISSEVPQNLSASRPQDRQFILSSKKLLLSDSGFYLCAWSAPSSYNSPLHFGNGTRLTVT.

The chain links TRBV9 to TRBJ2-5, with TRBD2 matching 7 bases. The CDR3 contains 15 residues. The germline V gene encodes CDR1 SGDLS and CDR2 YYNGEE. Unmatched junction bases numbered 6, after V lost 2 bases and J lost 2 bases. The CDR3, as DNA: TGTGCCAGCAGCGTTTCCGGGAGGCTTCAAGAGACCCAGTACTTC. This sequence encodes CASSVSGRLQETQYF.

V is TRBV11-2 and J is TRBJ2-5, with D unclear. CDR1 and CDR2 from the germline V gene are SGHAT and FQNNGV. The ends were cut back, 2 bases at V and 2 bases at J, with 15 bases in the middle. This CDR3 is built from 16 residues. The CDR3 loop reads CASSLSLTDAQETQYF. The CDR3 DNA sequence: TGTGCCAGCAGCTTATCATTAACGGACGCGCAAGAGACCCAGTACTTC.

This chain links TRBV18 with TRBJ1-2, with 8 bases aligning to TRBD1. Looked up from germline, CDR1 is KGHSH and CDR2 is LQKENI. The CDR3 sequence is 15 residues long. Trimming at V came to 2 bases and at J to 1 base, leaving 3 bases not matched to a gene. CDR3 coding DNA: TGTGCCAGCTCACCAAGGACAGGGAGTAACTATGGCTACACCTTC. Its translation is CASSPRTGSNYGYTF.

This chain links TRBV29-1 with TRBJ1-3; D is ambiguous. With 3 bases removed from V and 4 bases from J, the gap between germline ends came to 7 bases. The CDR3 spans 12 residues. Germline V gives CDR1 SQVTM, CDR2 ANQGSEA. The CDR3 protein is CSVDSQGNTIYF. The CDR3 DNA sequence: TGCAGCGTTGACTCCCAAGGAAACACCATATATTTT.

CDR3: CASSHDGYGYTF. CDR3 nucleotide sequence: TGTGCCAGCAGTCATGACGGGTATGGCTACACCTTC. The chain joins TRBV6-5 to TRBJ1-2, with D hard to call. There are 12 residues in the CDR3. The V end was cut by 5 bases, the J end by 5 bases, with 9 bases between. CDR1 is MNHEY and CDR2 is SVGAGI in the germline V gene.

The rearrangement uses TRBV11-2 and TRBJ2-3; 7 bases line up with TRBD1. CDR3 size: 14 residues. Germline-derived CDR1 and CDR2 are SGHAT and FQNNGV. Trimming at V came to 5 bases and at J to 2 bases, leaving 4 bases not matched to a gene. CDR3 region: CASSVDRATDTQYF. The CDR3 bases are TGTGCCAGCAGCGTTGACAGGGCCACAGATACGCAGTATTTT.

V and J are TRBV20-1 and TRBJ1-1; D gene ambiguous. V gave up 6 bases and J gave up 8 bases, with 13 bases separating them. The length of the CDR3 is 11 residues. Germline V gives CDR1 DFQATT, CDR2 SNEGSKA (reference sequence). The CDR3 sequence is CSARHSAEAFF. The DNA of the CDR3 is TGCAGTGCCCGACATTCCGCGGAAGCTTTCTTT.